This T cell receptor (beta chain) was observed in a study of OX40 agonist ivuxolimab in advanced cancers. Sequencing used immunoSEQ multiplex PCR; TCRdb keeps in-frame clones, though not all of them. In the table there are around 91,000 clones, nearly 90% of which are singletons. Germline lookup yields CDR1 SQVTM and CDR2 ANQGSEA. V lost 6 bases and J lost 0, with 25 bases in between. The CDR3 covers 18 residues. This specimen was CD4+ or CD8+ T cells sorted from blood, taken in a trial of the OX40 agonist ivuxolimab. The chain carries TRBV29-1 and TRBJ2-3; tentatively, D is TRBD1 or TRBD2 (5 bases each). The TCR was taken from an adult with an advanced solid tumor such as melanoma, head and neck, liver or kidney cancer. The CDR3: CSVLGVAGGRSSTDTQYF. CDR3 sequence (DNA): TGCAGCGTACTGGGGGTGGCGGGTGGGCGATCTAGCACAGATACGCAGTATTTT.